This note documents a single TCR beta chain sequence. The CDR3 sequence is 14 residues long. Germline V CDR1 and CDR2: MDHEN, SYDVKM. V gave up 8 bases and J gave up 8 bases; unmatched junction bases: 13. These data are taken from a study of control samples from healthy donors and cancer patients. Clones were read by immunoSEQ multiplex PCR, and TCRdb kept only the in-frame ones, dropping some. Among about 130,000 clones listed, approximately 92% were seen once. The rearrangement uses TRBV28 and TRBJ1-2; 8 bases are a match to TRBD1. The clonotype originates from a man aged 40-55 years in good health. The sequenced sample consisted of blood. The chain's CDR3 is CASLMIGTGGGYTF. The CDR3 nucleotides read TGTGCCAGCCTCATGATCGGGACAGGAGGCGGCTACACCTTC.